This T cell receptor (beta chain) was identified in a study of shared clonotypes between healthy human individuals. Study results and caveats: In the sorted subsets, rarefaction showed sequencing was incomplete despite large depth. Researchers found naive subsets generally carried larger estimated richness than memory subsets.

The protocol was immunoSEQ multiplex PCR, while the TCRdb copy is restricted to in-frame clones and leaves out a portion. The sample has over 2 million clones, just under 95% seen once. CDR3 length: 13 residues. The trim removed 5 bases at V and 4 bases at J, leaving 3 bases unmatched. CDR1 is SEHNR and CDR2 is FQNEAQ in the germline V gene (reference sequence). This clone occurred a few times. No antigen is known for it. Different DNA sequences within this sample yield the same CDR3. The sample taken for sequencing was naive CD4+ T cells from PBMCs. Described subset: CD45RA+ positively selected. The TCR originated in a man aged 18 to 29 in good health. Some clones in this sample may be carry-over from other donors' samples. J is TRBJ1-1 and V is TRBV7-9, with 8 bases matching TRBD1. Written as DNA, the CDR3 is TGTGCCAGCAGCACACAGGGGGGCACTGAAGCTTTCTTT. Amino acids: CASSTQGGTEAFF. The whole variable domain, remainder taken from reference TRBV7-9 and TRBJ1-1, is DTGVSQNPRHKITKRGQNVTFRCDPISEHNRLYWYRQTLGQGPEFLTYFQNEAQLEKSRLLSDRFSAERPKGSFSTLEIQRTEQGDSAMYLCASSTQGGTEAFFGQGTRLTVV.